Below are 9 T cell receptor beta chains sequenced from a single sample in a study of cytomegalovirus exposure and HLA in healthy donors. This PCR relied on a set of 60 Vbeta primers and 13 Jbeta primers. Using immunoSEQ multiplex PCR, the repertoire was profiled, and TCRdb retains in-frame clones only, with some absent. This table holds fewer than 150,000 clones. The sequencing sample was made of PBMCs. The receptors were sampled from a man aged 40-50 years in good health and CMV-seronegative.

J is TRBJ1-1 and V is TRBV10-3, with 7 bases identical to TRBD1. Germline V CDR1 and CDR2: ENHRY, SYGVKD. The CDR3 runs 14 residues. V dropped 3 bases and J dropped 5; count of bases not matched to a gene: 6. CDR3 DNA: TGTGCCATCAGTGATGGACAGGAGGTTACTGAAGCTTTCTTT. This codes for CAISDGQEVTEAFF.

The gene calls are TRBV4-3 and TRBJ2-7; 7 bases line up with TRBD2. Germline-derived CDR1 and CDR2 are LGHNA and YSLEER. Trimming removed 8 bases from V and 5 bases from J; junction bases left unmatched: 3. This CDR3 has 11 amino acids. CDR3 region: CASGDYHEQYF. CDR3 nucleotide sequence: TGCGCCAGCGGGGACTACCACGAGCAGTACTTC.

The rearrangement links TRBV28 to TRBJ2-5; 10 bases line up with TRBD2. The trim removed 4 bases at V and 10 bases at J, leaving 18 bases unmatched. The CDR3 runs to 17 residues. The germline CDR1 and CDR2 sequences are MDHEN and SYDVKM. CDR3 loop: CASSSPSGGASREGQYF. CDR3 sequence (DNA): TGTGCCAGCAGTTCCCCCAGCGGGGGGGCCTCCCGAGAGGGCCAGTACTTC.

This chain uses TRBV7-2 with TRBJ1-5; D is undetermined. Trimming cost V 5 bases and J 5 bases, with 7 bases left between them. Germline CDR1 is SGHTA and CDR2 is FQGNSA. This CDR3 spans 12 amino acids. CDR3 in DNA: TGTGCCAGCAGCCTCCGGGATCAGCCCCAGCATTTT. Protein: CASSLRDQPQHF. Combining the CDR3 with reference TRBV7-2 and TRBJ1-5 gives the whole variable domain GAGVSQSPSNKVTEKGKDVELRCDPISGHTALYWYRQSLGQGLEFLIYFQGNSAPDKSGLPSDRFSAERTGGSVSTLTIQRTQQEDSAVYLCASSLRDQPQHFGDGTRLSIL.

The chain combines TRBV5-1 with TRBJ1-3; 9 nucleotides agree with TRBD1. The CDR3 is 16 amino acids. Germline V lookup: CDR1 SGHRS, CDR2 YFSETQ. The junction had 5 bases not matched to a gene; V was cut back by 2 bases and J by 2 bases. Here the CDR3 DNA reads TGCGCCAGCAGCTTCGACCGACAGGGGGCTGGAAACACCATATATTTT. Its protein product is CASSFDRQGAGNTIYF. Full variable domain (missing parts from reference TRBV5-1 and TRBJ1-3): KAGVTQTPRYLIKTRGQQVTLSCSPISGHRSVSWYQQTPGQGLQFLFEYFSETQRNKGNFPGRFSGRQFSNSRSEMNVSTLELGDSALYLCASSFDRQGAGNTIYFGEGSWLTVV.

The rearrangement uses TRBV6-5 and TRBJ1-5, with TRBD1 identical over 9 bases. The CDR3 has 15 amino acids. Trimming cost V 6 bases and J 4 bases; bases outside gene matches: 7. Germline V gene data show CDR1 as MNHEY and CDR2 as SVGAGI. The CDR3 DNA follows: TGTGCCAGCAGCCGTAACGGACAGGGGAATCAGCCCCAGCATTTT. Its translation: CASSRNGQGNQPQHF.

The V gene is TRBV5-5, the J gene TRBJ2-2; 9 bases are shared with TRBD2. The CDR3 extends over 16 amino acids. Germline values: CDR1 SGHKS, CDR2 YYEKEE (reference sequence). Trimming cost V 4 bases and J 5 bases; bases outside gene matches: 9. CDR3 DNA: TGTGCCAGCAGCCTGCAGCGGGGGGACCTAACCGGGGAGCTGTTTTTT. Protein: CASSLQRGDLTGELFF.

V usage is TRBV4-1 and J usage is TRBJ1-2; D is undetermined. Deletions cut 1 base from V and 2 bases from J, with 8 bases between. CDR1 and CDR2 (germline): MGHRA, YSYEKL. This CDR3 region has 14 residues. This CDR3 is CASSQVTGNYGYTF. CDR3 in DNA: TGCGCCAGCAGCCAAGTTACCGGGAACTATGGCTACACCTTC.

V gene TRBV7-8 combines with J gene TRBJ2-5; TRBD2 agrees at 14 bases. Germline V gene data show CDR1 as SGHVS and CDR2 as FQNEAQ. The CDR3 consists of 16 residues. Trimming took 3 bases from V and 5 from J; bases not matched to a gene: 5. CDR3 loop: CASSLTSGGAIETQYF. CDR3 nucleotides: TGTGCCAGCAGCTTGACTAGCGGGGGGGCGATTGAGACCCAGTACTTC. The full variable domain, rest sourced from reference TRBV7-8 and TRBJ2-5, is GAGVSQSPRYKVAKRGQDVALRCDPISGHVSLFWYQQALGQGPEFLTYFQNEAQLDKSGLPSDRFFAERPEGSVSTLKIQRTQQEDSAVYLCASSLTSGGAIETQYFGPGTRLLVL.